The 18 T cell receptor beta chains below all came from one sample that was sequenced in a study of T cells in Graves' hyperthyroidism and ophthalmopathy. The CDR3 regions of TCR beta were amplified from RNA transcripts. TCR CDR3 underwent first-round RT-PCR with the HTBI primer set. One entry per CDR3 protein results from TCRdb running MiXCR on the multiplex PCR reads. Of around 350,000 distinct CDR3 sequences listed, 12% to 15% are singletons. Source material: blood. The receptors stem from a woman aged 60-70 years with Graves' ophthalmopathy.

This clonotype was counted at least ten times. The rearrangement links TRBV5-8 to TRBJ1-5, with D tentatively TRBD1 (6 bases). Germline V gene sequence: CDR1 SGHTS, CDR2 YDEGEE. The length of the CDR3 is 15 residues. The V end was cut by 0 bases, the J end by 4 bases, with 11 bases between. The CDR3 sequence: CASSLEQGGNQPQHF. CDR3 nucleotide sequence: TGTGCCAGCAGCTTGGAACAGGGAGGGAATCAGCCCCAGCATTTT.

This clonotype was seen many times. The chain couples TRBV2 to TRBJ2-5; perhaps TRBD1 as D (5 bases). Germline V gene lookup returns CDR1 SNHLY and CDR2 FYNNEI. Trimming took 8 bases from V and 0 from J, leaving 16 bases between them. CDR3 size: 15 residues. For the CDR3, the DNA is TGTGCCAGCCGGGTAACAGGATCGTACCAAGAGACCCAGTACTTC. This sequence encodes CASRVTGSYQETQYF.

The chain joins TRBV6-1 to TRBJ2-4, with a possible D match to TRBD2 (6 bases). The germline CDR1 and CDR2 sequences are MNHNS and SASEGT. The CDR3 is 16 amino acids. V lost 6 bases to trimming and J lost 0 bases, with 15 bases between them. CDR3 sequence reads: CASRSGTPVAKNIQYF. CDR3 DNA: TGTGCCAGCAGATCCGGGACTCCAGTAGCCAAAAACATTCAGTACTTC.

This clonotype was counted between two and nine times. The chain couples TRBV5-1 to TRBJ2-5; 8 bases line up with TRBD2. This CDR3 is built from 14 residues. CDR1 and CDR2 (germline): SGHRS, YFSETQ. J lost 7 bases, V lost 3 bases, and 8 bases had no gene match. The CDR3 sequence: CASSSASGFATQYF. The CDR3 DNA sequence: TGCGCCAGCAGCTCGGCTAGCGGGTTTGCGACCCAGTACTTC. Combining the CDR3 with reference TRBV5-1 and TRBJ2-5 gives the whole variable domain KAGVTQTPRYLIKTRGQQVTLSCSPISGHRSVSWYQQTPGQGLQFLFEYFSETQRNKGNFPGRFSGRQFSNSRSEMNVSTLELGDSALYLCASSSASGFATQYFGPGTRLLVL.

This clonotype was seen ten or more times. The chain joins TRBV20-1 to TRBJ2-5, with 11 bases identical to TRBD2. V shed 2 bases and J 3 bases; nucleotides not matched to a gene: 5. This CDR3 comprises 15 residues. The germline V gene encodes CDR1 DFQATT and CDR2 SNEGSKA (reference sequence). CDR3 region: CSARSLAGGEETQYF. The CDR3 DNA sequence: TGCAGTGCTAGAAGCCTAGCGGGAGGAGAAGAGACCCAGTACTTC.

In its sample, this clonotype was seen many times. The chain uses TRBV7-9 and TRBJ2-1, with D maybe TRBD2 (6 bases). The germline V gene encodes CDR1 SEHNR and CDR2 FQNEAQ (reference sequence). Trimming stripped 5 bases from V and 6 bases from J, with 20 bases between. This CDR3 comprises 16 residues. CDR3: CASSQPTLGGGNEQFF. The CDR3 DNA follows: TGTGCCAGCAGCCAACCCACCCTGGGGGGTGGCAATGAGCAGTTCTTC.

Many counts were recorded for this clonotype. The CDR3 protein is CASSLSGLALNEQYF. CDR3 DNA sequence: TGTGCCAGCAGCTTATCGGGACTAGCGTTAAACGAGCAGTACTTC. The rearrangement uses TRBV11-2 and TRBJ2-7; 10 nucleotides line up with TRBD2. The V gene's germline CDR1 is SGHAT and CDR2 FQNNGV. Trimming cost V 2 bases and J 5 bases; bases outside gene matches: 6. This CDR3 comprises 15 residues. The full variable domain, rest sourced from reference TRBV11-2 and TRBJ2-7, is EAGVAQSPRYKIIEKRQSVAFWCNPISGHATLYWYQQILGQGPKLLIQFQNNGVVDDSQLPKDRFSAERLKGVDSTLKIQPAKLEDSAVYLCASSLSGLALNEQYFGPGTRLTVT.

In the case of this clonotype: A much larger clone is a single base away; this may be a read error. This CDR3 reads CASSSGLAGGEAQYF. DNA of the CDR3: TGTGCCAGCAGCTCGGGACTAGCGGGAGGTGAGGCCCAGTACTTC. This chain joins TRBV7-2 and TRBJ2-5; 15 nucleotides match TRBD2. Germline V gene lookup returns CDR1 SGHTA and CDR2 FQGNSA. V was clipped by 4 bases and J by 9 bases; unmatched bases: 6. The CDR3 covers 15 residues.

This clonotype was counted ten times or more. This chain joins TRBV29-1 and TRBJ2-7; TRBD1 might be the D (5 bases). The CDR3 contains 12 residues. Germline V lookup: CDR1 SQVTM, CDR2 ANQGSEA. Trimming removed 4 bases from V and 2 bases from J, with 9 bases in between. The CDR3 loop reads CSVGPGPYEQYF. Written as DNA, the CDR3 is TGCAGCGTTGGACCAGGGCCCTACGAGCAGTACTTC.

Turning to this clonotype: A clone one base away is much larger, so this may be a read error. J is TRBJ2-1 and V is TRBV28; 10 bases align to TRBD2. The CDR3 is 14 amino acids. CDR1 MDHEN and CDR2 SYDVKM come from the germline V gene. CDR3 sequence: CTSSQLAGIYEQFF. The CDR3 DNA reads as TGTACCAGCAGCCAACTAGCGGGAATTTATGAGCAGTTCTTC.

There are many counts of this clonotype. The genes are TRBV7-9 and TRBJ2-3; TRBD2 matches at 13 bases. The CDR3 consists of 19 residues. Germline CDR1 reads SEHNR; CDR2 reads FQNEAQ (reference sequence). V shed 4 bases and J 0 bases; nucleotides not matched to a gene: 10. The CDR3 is CASSSTWTSGSLSTDTQYF. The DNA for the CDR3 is TGTGCCAGCAGCTCAACATGGACTAGCGGGAGTCTGAGCACAGATACGCAGTATTTT.

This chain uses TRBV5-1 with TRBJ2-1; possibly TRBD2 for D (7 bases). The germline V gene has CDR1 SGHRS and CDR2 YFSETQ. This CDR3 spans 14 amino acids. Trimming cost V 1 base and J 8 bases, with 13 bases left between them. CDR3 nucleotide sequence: TGCGCCAGCAGCTTGAGGGGGGAGGGCGATGAGCAGTTCTTC. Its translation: CASSLRGEGDEQFF.

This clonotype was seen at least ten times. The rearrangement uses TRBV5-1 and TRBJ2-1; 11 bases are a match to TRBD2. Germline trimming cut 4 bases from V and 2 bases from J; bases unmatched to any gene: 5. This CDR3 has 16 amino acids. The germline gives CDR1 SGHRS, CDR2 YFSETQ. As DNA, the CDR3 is TGCGCCAGCAGCCGCACACTAGCGGGAGCCTACAATGAGCAGTTCTTC. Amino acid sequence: CASSRTLAGAYNEQFF.

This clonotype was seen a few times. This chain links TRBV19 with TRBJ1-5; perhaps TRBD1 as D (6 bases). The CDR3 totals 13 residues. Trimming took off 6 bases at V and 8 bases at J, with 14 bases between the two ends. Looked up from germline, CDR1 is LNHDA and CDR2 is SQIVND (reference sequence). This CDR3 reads CASSTTGTEPQHF. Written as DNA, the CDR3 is TGTGCCAGTAGCACTACAGGGACCGAGCCCCAGCATTTT.

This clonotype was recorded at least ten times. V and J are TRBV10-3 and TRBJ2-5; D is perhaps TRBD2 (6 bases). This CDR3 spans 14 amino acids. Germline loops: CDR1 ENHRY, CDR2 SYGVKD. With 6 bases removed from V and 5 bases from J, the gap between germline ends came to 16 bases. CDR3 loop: CAISPGTASETQYF. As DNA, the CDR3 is TGTGCCATCAGCCCCGGGACTGCGAGTGAGACCCAGTACTTC.

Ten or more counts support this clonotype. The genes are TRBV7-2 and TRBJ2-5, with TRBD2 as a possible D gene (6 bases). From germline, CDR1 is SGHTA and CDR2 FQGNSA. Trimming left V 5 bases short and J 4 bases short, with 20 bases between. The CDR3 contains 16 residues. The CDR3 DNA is TGTGCCAGCAGCCTACCGGGTCCCATCGGGGGAGAGACCCAGTACTTC. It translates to CASSLPGPIGGETQYF.

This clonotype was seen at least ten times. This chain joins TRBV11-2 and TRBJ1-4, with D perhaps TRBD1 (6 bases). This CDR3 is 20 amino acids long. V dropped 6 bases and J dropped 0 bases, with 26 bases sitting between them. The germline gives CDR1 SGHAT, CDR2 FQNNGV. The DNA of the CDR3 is TGTGCCAGCAGGCATCAAGGCATGGCAGGGGAGGGATCAACTAATGAAAAACTGTTTTTT. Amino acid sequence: CASRHQGMAGEGSTNEKLFF.

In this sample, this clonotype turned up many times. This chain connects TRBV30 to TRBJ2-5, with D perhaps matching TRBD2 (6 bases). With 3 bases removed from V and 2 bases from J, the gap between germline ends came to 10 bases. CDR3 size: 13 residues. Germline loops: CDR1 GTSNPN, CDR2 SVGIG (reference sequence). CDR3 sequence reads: CAWRGTLQETQYF. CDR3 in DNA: TGTGCCTGGAGAGGGACTCTTCAAGAGACCCAGTACTTC.